The 14 T cell receptor beta chains listed next were all sequenced from one sample in a study of blood T cell repertoires in COVID-19. Profiling relied on immunoSEQ multiplex PCR, and the TCRdb table lists in-frame clones only, not all of them. This table has about 84,000 clones, around 80% appearing once. Sequencing used peripheral blood. These receptors came from a woman older than 75 with acute or convalescent COVID-19.

This clone was counted between two and nine times. DNA for the CDR3: TGTGCCAGTAGTATAGATCATGGGCAGAGAGCTTTCTTT. Its protein is CASSIDHGQRAFF. The chain links TRBV19 to TRBJ1-1; no firm D call. Looked up from germline, CDR1 is LNHDA and CDR2 is SQIVND (reference sequence). CDR3 length: 13 amino acids. V gave up 0 bases and J gave up 10 bases, with 12 bases separating them.

The chain recombines TRBV7-3 with TRBJ2-5; D not certain. Germline V gene sequence: CDR1 SGHTA, CDR2 FQGTGA. Trimming pared 6 bases from V and 1 base from J, leaving 9 bases between. CDR3 length equals 13 residues. CDR3 amino acids: CASSLSPQETQYF. The CDR3 region has the DNA TGTGCCAGCAGTTTATCTCCCCAAGAGACCCAGTACTTC.

The gene calls are TRBV5-4 and TRBJ2-7; the D gene is possibly TRBD2 (6 bases). V gave up 0 bases and J gave up 5 bases, with 15 bases separating them. This CDR3 has 15 amino acids. CDR1 SGHNT and CDR2 YYREEE come from the germline V gene (reference sequence). CDR3: CASSLAGGGFDEQYF. As DNA, the CDR3 is TGTGCCAGCAGCTTGGCCGGGGGTGGGTTCGACGAGCAGTACTTC.

V usage is TRBV3-1 (or the pseudogene TRBV3-2) and J usage is TRBJ2-5, with TRBD1 matching over 7 bases. This CDR3 is 14 amino acids long. The V gene end was trimmed by 4 bases and the J gene end by 2 bases; junction bases not matched to a gene: 4. CDR1 and CDR2 (germline): LGHDT, YNNKEL (reference sequence). The DNA of the CDR3 is TGTGCCAGCAGCCCAGGGGGTCGGCAAGAGACCCAGTACTTC. Translating gives CASSPGGRQETQYF.

This clone was seen once. The CDR3 DNA follows: TGTGCCAGCAGTTACTCGAAGGGGGCGCCCACCTACGAGCAGTACTTC. It yields the protein CASSYSKGAPTYEQYF. V gene TRBV6-6 combines with J gene TRBJ2-7; 7 positions match TRBD1. CDR3 size: 16 residues. Unmatched junction bases numbered 7, after V lost 0 bases and J lost 2 bases. The germline CDR1 and CDR2 sequences are MNHNY and SVGAGI (reference sequence).

The J gene is TRBJ2-6, the V gene TRBV5-8; D is uncertain. Germline CDR1 and CDR2: SGHTS and YDEGEE. V was clipped by 1 base and J by 0 bases, with 14 bases between them. This CDR3 has 18 residues. CDR3 amino acids: CASSLSLQADSGANVLTF. CDR3 bases: TGTGCCAGCAGCTTGAGTTTGCAGGCCGACTCTGGGGCCAACGTCCTGACTTTC. Together with reference TRBV5-8 and TRBJ2-6, the CDR3 gives the full variable domain: EAGVTQSPTHLIKTRGQQATLRCSPISGHTSVYWYQQALGLGLQFLLWYDEGEERNRGNFPPRFSGRQFPNYSSELNVNALELEDSALYLCASSLSLQADSGANVLTFGAGSRLTVL.

The chain couples TRBV9 to TRBJ1-1, with D tentatively TRBD1 (6 bases). Germline CDR1 is SGDLS and CDR2 is YYNGEE. V was shortened by 2 bases and J by 1 base, with 9 bases between the two germline ends. The CDR3 spans 14 residues. CDR3 region: CASSVQQGNTEAFF. The DNA of the CDR3 is TGTGCCAGCAGCGTCCAACAGGGGAACACTGAAGCTTTCTTT.

CDR3 DNA: TGCGCCAGCAGCTTGGCCGGACAGGGGGAGACCCAGTACTTC. Encoded protein: CASSLAGQGETQYF. J is TRBJ2-5 and V is TRBV5-1; TRBD1 matches 9 bases. The CDR3 contains 14 residues. Unmatched junction bases numbered 2, after V lost 0 bases and J lost 5 bases. Looked up from germline, CDR1 is SGHRS and CDR2 is YFSETQ.

As regards this clone: A junction end diverges from the germline sequence, so it may reflect a read error. The chain combines TRBV9 with TRBJ2-5; 14 bases line up with TRBD2. Germline V gene data show CDR1 as SGDLS and CDR2 as YYNGEE. The CDR3 has 14 residues. CDR3 in DNA: TGTGCCAGCAGCGTAGCCGGGACTAGCGGGAGTGGCAACTTC. Its translation is CASSVAGTSGSGNF.

This chain links TRBV28 with TRBJ2-7; TRBD2 aligns across 9 bases. The V gene end was trimmed by 5 bases and the J gene end by 3 bases; junction bases not matched to a gene: 8. CDR3 length equals 15 residues. From germline, CDR1 is MDHEN and CDR2 SYDVKM. CDR3 amino acids: CASSSGGREVYEQYF. DNA for the CDR3: TGTGCCAGCAGTAGCGGGGGGCGGGAAGTCTACGAGCAGTACTTC.

This clone appeared once. The genes are TRBV16 and TRBJ2-3; D is undetermined. Germline lookup yields CDR1 KGHSY and CDR2 FQNENV. V shed 4 bases and J shed 4 bases, with 9 bases lying between them. CDR3 length: 13 residues. This CDR3 reads CASSPFPADTQYF. CDR3 sequence (DNA): TGTGCCAGCAGCCCTTTCCCAGCAGATACGCAGTATTTT.

This chain links TRBV4-3 with TRBJ1-2; no reliable D call. This CDR3 has 14 amino acids. CDR1 is LGHNA and CDR2 is YSLEER in the germline V gene. Trimming took 1 base from V and 3 from J, leaving 9 bases between them. CDR3 DNA: TGCGCCAGCAGCCAAGTGGGAGGAGACTATGGCTACACCTTC. Its protein product is CASSQVGGDYGYTF.

The V gene is TRBV28, the J gene TRBJ2-7, with D maybe TRBD1 (7 bases). Germline CDR1 is MDHEN and CDR2 is SYDVKM. The CDR3 consists of 15 residues. Trimming cost V 5 bases and J 0 bases, with 14 bases left between them. CDR3 nucleotide sequence: TGTGCCAGCAGTCTCCAGGGGGGCGGCTCCTACGAGCAGTACTTC. This sequence encodes CASSLQGGGSYEQYF.

The chain employs TRBV6-6 and TRBJ2-7, with TRBD1 as a possible D gene (6 bases). Per the germline V gene, CDR1 is MNHNY and CDR2 is SVGAGI (reference sequence). V gave up 2 bases and J gave up 3 bases, with 11 bases separating them. The CDR3 sequence is 14 residues long. The CDR3 region has the DNA TGTGCCAGCAGTTACCTGGACAGTTTCTACGAGCAGTACTTC. As protein: CASSYLDSFYEQYF.